The clone carrying this T cell receptor (beta chain) was seen more than once but under ten times. Profiling relied on immunoSEQ multiplex PCR, and the TCRdb table lists in-frame clones only, not all of them. Among around 2,100,000 clones listed, over 85% were seen once. Naive CD8 populations comprised CD45RO-negative cells positively selected for CCR7, excluding terminally differentiated effector memory CD45RA+ cells. All of the donors resided in Nashville, Tennessee, and each was a Caucasian adult. V was clipped by 2 bases and J by 0 bases, with 8 bases between them. The germline CDR1 and CDR2 sequences are PRHDT and FYEKMQ (reference sequence). The CDR3 contains 16 residues. The entry originates in a study of shared clonotypes between healthy human individuals. Study at large: CD8 memory received one plate per donor, CD8 naive two, CD4 memory three and CD4 naive three.

This chain connects TRBV13 to TRBJ2-6; D is undetermined. The material sequenced was naive CD8+ T cells sorted from blood. This TCR came from a man younger than 35 in good health. Written as DNA, the CDR3 is TGTGCCAGCAGCTTACAACAGCTCTCTGGGGCCAACGTCCTGACTTTC. It codes for CASSLQQLSGANVLTF.